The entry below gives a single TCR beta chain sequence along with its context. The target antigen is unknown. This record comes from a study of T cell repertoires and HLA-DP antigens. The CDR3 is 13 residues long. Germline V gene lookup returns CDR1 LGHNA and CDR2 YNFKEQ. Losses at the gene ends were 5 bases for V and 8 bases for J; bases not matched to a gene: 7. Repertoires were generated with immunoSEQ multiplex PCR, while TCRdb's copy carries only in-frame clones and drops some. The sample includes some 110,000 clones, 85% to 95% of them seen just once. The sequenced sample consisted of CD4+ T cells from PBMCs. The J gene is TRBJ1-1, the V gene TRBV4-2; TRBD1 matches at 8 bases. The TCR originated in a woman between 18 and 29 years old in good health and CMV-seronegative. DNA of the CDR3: TGTGCCAGCAGCTTGGGGGGGACAGGAGAAGCTTTCTTT. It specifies CASSLGGTGEAFF.